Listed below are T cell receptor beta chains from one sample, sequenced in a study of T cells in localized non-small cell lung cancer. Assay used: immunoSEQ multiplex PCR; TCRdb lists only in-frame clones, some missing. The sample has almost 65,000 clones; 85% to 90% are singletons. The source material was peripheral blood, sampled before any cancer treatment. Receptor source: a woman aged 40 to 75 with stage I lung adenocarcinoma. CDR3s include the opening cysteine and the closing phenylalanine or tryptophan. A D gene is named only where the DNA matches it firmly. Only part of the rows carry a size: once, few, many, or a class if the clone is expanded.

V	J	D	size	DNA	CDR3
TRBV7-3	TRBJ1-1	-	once	TGTGCCAGCAGCTTTTCTCCCGGGGACACTGAAGCTTTCTTT	CASSFSPGDTEAFF
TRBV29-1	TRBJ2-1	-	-	TGCAGCGGGGCGGGCCAGGGGGGTGGCAATGAGCAGTTCTTC	CSGAGQGGGNEQFF
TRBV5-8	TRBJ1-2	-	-	TGTGCCAGCAGTATTACAGGGTACGACAACTATGGCTACACCTTC	CASSITGYDNYGYTF
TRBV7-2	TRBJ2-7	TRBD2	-	TGTGCCAGCAGCTTCCTCGGGCGGGAGTTTGGCGAGCAGTACTTC	CASSFLGREFGEQYF
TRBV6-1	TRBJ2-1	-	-	TGTGCCAGCAGTTCCCCGTGGGGGGTTGAGCAGTTCTTC	CASSSPWGVEQFF
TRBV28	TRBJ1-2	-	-	TGTGCCAGCAGTTTAGGCGAGGTCGCCTATGGCTACACCTTC	CASSLGEVAYGYTF
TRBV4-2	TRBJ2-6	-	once	TGTGCCAGCAGCCAAGACTCTAGCGTAGGAGCTGGGGCCAACGTCCTGACTTTC	CASSQDSSVGAGANVLTF
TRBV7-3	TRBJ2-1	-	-	TGTGCCAGCAGCTCGGGCGAGGGAGTTGAGCAGTTCTTC	CASSSGEGVEQFF
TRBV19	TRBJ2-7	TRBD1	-	TGTGCCAGTAGTACATTGGGGACAGTCTACGAGCAGTACTTC	CASSTLGTVYEQYF
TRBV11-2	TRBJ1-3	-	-	TGTGCCAGCACCTTGAGCGGGTCCGGAAACACCATATATTTT	CASTLSGSGNTIYF
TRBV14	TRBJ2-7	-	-	TGTGCCAGCAGCCAAGATGCGTCCGGGACGCAGTACTTC	CASSQDASGTQYF
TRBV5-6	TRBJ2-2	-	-	TGTGCCAGCACCTTGGGGAGGGAGCTGTTTTTT	CASTLGRELFF
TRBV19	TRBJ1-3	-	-	TGTGCCAGTAGTATCTTAGGACACGACGTAACCATATATTTT	CASSILGHDVTIYF
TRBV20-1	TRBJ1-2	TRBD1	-	TGCAGTGCTACAGACAGGGGTGGCTACACCTTC	CSATDRGGYTF
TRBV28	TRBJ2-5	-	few	TGTGCCAGCAGTTTCGGAGGGAATAGAGAGACCCAGTACTTC	CASSFGGNRETQYF
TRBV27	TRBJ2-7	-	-	TGTGCCAGCAGTTTAGGCAGGGAAGGCTCCGAGCAGTACTTC	CASSLGREGSEQYF
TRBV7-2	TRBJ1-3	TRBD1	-	TGTGCCAGCAGCTTATTGGGACAGGGCGACTCTGGAAACACCATATATTTT	CASSLLGQGDSGNTIYF
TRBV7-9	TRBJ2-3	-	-	TGTGCCAGCATGCTCCCGGGCGGAATAACAGATACGCAGTATTTT	CASMLPGGITDTQYF
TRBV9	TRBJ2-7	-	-	TGTGCCAGCAGCGTAGGACAGACCACCTACGAGCAGTACTTC	CASSVGQTTYEQYF
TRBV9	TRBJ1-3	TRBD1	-	TGTGCCAGCAGCGGGGGGACAGGAAAGGTGGGAAACACCATATATTTT	CASSGGTGKVGNTIYF
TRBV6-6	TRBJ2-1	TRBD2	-	TGTGCCAGCAGTCTCAATAGCGGGGGGGGGAATGAGCAGTTCTTC	CASSLNSGGGNEQFF
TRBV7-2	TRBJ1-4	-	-	TGTGCCAGCAGCTCACAGGGTAGTTTTGAAAAACTGTTTTTT	CASSSQGSFEKLFF
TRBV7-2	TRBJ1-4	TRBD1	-	TGTGCCAGCAGCTCCCGACAGGGCGGGAGTGAAAAACTGTTTTTT	CASSSRQGGSEKLFF
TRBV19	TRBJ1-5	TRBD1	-	TGTGCCAGTAGTATAGGAAGGACAGGGGGCGCGAAGTTCCAGCCCCAGCATTTT	CASSIGRTGGAKFQPQHF
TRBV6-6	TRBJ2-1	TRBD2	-	TGTGCCAGCAGCTCCAGCGGGGGAAACTACAATGAGCAGTTCTTC	CASSSSGGNYNEQFF
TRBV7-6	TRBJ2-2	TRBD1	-	TGTGCCAGCAGCTCGACAGGGGGCATCTCCGGGGAGCTGTTTTTT	CASSSTGGISGELFF
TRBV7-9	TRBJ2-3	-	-	TGTGCCAGCAGCCTACTAGGGGACGCCCCAGCAGATACGCAGTATTTT	CASSLLGDAPADTQYF
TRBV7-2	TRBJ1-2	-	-	TGTGCCAGCAGCGTTAGGGTTCCGGACTATGGCTACACCTTC	CASSVRVPDYGYTF
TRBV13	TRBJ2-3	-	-	TGTGCCAGCAGCTTAGGAGGAGTAAGCACAGATACGCAGTATTTT	CASSLGGVSTDTQYF
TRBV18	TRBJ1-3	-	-	TGTGCCAGCTCACCGTGGGACGGCCGAAACACCATATATTTT	CASSPWDGRNTIYF
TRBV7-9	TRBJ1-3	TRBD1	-	TGTGCCAGCAGCCACCGGGACAGAGGAAACACCATATATTTT	CASSHRDRGNTIYF
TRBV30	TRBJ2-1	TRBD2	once	TGTGCCTGGAGTGCCTGGCGGACTAGCGGGACCTCCTACAATGAGCAGTTCTTC	CAWSAWRTSGTSYNEQFF
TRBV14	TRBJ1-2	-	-	TGTGCCAGCAGCCAAGATTCTCTGGGACTGGGATACACCTTC	CASSQDSLGLGYTF
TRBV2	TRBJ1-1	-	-	TGTGCCAGCACAGGGGTAAATTCGAACACTGAAGCTTTCTTT	CASTGVNSNTEAFF
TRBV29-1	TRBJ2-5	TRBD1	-	TGCAGCGCCACAGGGGCTGAGGAGACCCAGTACTTC	CSATGAEETQYF
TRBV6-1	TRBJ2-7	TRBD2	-	TGTGCCAGCAGTCCGGGACTAGCGGGAGACGAGCAGTACTTC	CASSPGLAGDEQYF
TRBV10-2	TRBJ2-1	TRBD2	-	TGCGCCAGCACCCCGACTAGCTTAGACTACAATGAGCAGTTCTTC	CASTPTSLDYNEQFF
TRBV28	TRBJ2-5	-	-	TGTGCCATCCGGAGGGGGGTGGCGGTGGAGACCCAGTACTTC	CAIRRGVAVETQYF
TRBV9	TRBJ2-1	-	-	TGTGCCAGCAGCGTAGGTCCGGGAACACATTCCTACAATGAGCAGTTCTTC	CASSVGPGTHSYNEQFF
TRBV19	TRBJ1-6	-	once	TGTGCCAGTAGTATTCAGGGGAGCACCTATAATTCACCCCTCCACTTT	CASSIQGSTYNSPLHF
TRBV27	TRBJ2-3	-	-	TGTGCCAGCAGTATAGGGACTGTAGATACGCAGTATTTT	CASSIGTVDTQYF
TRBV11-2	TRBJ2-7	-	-	TGTGCCAGCAGCTTAGTCTCTATTCGCGATTTCAGGGGGGAGTACGAGCAGTACTTC	CASSLVSIRDFRGEYEQYF
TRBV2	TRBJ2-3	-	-	TGTGCCAGCCGGCGGGGGCCTAGCACAGATACGCAGTATTTT	CASRRGPSTDTQYF
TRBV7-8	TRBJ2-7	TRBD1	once	TGTGCCAGCAGCAAATGGACAGGGGGCTTCGAGCAGTACTTC	CASSKWTGGFEQYF
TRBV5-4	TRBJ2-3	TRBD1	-	TGTGCCAGCAGTTGGGGGGCAGGGGGCAAAGATACGCAGTATTTT	CASSWGAGGKDTQYF
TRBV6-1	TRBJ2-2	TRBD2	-	TGTGCCGGGCGACTAGCGGGAGTAGGGGAGCTGTTTTTT	CAGRLAGVGELFF
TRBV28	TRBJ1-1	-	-	TGTGCCAGCAGTTCCTCTTTCCCCCCCCGGACAGCGAGTGAAGCTTTCTTT	CASSSSFPPRTASEAFF
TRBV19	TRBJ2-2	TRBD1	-	TGTGCCACCTGGGACAGATCGAACACCGGGGAGCTGTTTTTT	CATWDRSNTGELFF
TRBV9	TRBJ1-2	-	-	TGTGCCAGCAGCGTAGAGGACGGAAGGAACTATGGCTACACCTTC	CASSVEDGRNYGYTF
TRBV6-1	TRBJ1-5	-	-	TGTGCCAGCAGTCGCCCGGTAGGGAGCAATCAGCCCCAGCATTTT	CASSRPVGSNQPQHF
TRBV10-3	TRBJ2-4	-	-	TGTGCCATCAGTGATAACAGCGGATCCACAACTAAAAACATTCAGTACTTC	CAISDNSGSTTKNIQYF
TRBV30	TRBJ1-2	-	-	TGTGCCTGGAGTGTACAGGATGAGGGCTACACCTTC	CAWSVQDEGYTF
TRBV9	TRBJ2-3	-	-	TGTGCCAGCAGCCGCTTAAGAGTTCGGACAGATACGCAGTATTTT	CASSRLRVRTDTQYF